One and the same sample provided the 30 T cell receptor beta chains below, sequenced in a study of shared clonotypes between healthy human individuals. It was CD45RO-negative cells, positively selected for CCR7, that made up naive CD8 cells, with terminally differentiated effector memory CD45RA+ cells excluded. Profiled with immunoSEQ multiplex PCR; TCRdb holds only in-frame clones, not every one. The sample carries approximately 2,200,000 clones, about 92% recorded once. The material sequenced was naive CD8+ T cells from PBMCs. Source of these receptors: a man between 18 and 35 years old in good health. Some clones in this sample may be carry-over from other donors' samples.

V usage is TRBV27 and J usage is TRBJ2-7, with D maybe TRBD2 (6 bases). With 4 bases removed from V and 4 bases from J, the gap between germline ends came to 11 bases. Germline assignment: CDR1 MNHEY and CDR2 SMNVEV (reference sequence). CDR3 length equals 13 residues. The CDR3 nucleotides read TGTGCCAGCAGTTCGTCGGGGAGGTACGAGCAGTACTTC. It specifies CASSSSGRYEQYF.

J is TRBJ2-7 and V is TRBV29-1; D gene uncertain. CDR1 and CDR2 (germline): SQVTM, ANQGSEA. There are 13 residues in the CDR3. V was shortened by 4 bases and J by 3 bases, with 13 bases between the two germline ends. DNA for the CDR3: TGCAGCGTTGTGGGTTCGGCAATCTACGAGCAGTACTTC. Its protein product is CSVVGSAIYEQYF.

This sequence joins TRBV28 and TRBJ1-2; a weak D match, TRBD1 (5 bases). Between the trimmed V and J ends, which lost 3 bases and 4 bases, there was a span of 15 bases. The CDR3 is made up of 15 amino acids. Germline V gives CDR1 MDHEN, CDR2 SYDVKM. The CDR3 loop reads CASSLGRGRFYGYTF. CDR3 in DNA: TGTGCCAGCAGTTTGGGGCGGGGACGGTTCTATGGCTACACCTTC.

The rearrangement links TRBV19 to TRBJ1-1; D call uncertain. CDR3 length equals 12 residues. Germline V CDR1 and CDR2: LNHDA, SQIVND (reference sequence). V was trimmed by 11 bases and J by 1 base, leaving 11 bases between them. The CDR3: CAAGHRNTEAFF. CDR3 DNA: TGTGCCGCCGGGCACAGGAACACTGAAGCTTTCTTT.

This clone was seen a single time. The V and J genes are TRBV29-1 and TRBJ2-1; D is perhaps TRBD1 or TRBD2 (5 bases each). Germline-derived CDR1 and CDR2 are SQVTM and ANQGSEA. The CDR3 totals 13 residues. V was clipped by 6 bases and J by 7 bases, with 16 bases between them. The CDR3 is CSVSPGAGNEQFF. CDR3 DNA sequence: TGCAGCGTGTCCCCCGGGGCAGGAAATGAGCAGTTCTTC.

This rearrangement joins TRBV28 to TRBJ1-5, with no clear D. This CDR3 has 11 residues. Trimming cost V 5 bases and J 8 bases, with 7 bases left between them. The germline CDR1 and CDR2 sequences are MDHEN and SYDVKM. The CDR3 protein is CASSASKPQHF. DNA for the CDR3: TGTGCCAGCAGTGCCTCAAAGCCCCAGCATTTT.

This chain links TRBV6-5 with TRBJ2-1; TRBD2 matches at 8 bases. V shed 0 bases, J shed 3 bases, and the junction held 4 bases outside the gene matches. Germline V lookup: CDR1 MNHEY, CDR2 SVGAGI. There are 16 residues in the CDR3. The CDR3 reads CASSYSSGDLYNEQFF. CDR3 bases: TGTGCCAGCAGTTACTCTAGCGGGGATCTCTACAATGAGCAGTTCTTC.

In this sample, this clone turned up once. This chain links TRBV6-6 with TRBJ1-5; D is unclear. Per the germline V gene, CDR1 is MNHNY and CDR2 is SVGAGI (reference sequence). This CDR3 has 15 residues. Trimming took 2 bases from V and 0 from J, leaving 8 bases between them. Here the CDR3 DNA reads TGTGCCAGCAGTTACGGGGAGTATAGCAATCAGCCCCAGCATTTT. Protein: CASSYGEYSNQPQHF.

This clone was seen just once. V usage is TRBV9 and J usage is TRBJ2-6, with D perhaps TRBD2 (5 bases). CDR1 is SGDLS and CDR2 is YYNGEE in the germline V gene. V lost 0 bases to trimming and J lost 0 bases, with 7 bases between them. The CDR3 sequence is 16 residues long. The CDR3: CASSVGGHSGANVLTF. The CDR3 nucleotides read TGTGCCAGCAGCGTAGGAGGGCACTCTGGGGCCAACGTCCTGACTTTC.

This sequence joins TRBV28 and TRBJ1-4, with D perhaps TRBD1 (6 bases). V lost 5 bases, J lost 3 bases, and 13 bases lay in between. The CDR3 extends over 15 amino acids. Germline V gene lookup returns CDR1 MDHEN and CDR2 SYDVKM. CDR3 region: CASSRQGGPNEKLFF. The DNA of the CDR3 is TGTGCCAGCAGTCGTCAAGGGGGACCTAATGAAAAACTGTTTTTT.

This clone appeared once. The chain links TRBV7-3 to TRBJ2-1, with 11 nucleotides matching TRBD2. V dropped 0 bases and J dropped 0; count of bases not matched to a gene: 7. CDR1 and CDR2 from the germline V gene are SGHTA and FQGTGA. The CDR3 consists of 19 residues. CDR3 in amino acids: CASSLTGGTSGSSYNEQFF. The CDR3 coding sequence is TGTGCCAGCAGCTTAACGGGGGGGACTAGCGGAAGCTCCTACAATGAGCAGTTCTTC.

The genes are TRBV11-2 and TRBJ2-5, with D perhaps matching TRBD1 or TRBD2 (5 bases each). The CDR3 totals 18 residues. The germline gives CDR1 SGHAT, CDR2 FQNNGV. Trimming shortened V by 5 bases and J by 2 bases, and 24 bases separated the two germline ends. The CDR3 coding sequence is TGTGCCAGCAGCCCTAGATGGGACCGGGACGGACATCAAGAGACCCAGTACTTC. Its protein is CASSPRWDRDGHQETQYF.

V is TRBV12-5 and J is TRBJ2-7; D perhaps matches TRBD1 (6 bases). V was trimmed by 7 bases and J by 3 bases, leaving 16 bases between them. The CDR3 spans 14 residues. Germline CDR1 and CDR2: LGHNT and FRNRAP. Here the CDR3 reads CASALGQGFYEQYF. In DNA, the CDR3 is TGTGCTAGTGCCCTAGGGCAGGGGTTCTACGAGCAGTACTTC.

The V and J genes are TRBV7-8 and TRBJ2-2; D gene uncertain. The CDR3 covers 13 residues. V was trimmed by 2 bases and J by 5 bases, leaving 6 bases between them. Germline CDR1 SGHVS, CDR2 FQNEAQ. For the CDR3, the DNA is TGTGCCAGCAGCTTATACGGTACCGGGGAGCTGTTTTTT. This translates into CASSLYGTGELFF.

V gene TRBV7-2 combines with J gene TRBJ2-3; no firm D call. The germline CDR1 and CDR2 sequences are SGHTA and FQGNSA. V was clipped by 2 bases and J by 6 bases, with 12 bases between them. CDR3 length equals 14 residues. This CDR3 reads CASSLKPTLDTQYF. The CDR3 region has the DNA TGTGCCAGCAGCTTAAAACCCACCCTGGATACGCAGTATTTT.

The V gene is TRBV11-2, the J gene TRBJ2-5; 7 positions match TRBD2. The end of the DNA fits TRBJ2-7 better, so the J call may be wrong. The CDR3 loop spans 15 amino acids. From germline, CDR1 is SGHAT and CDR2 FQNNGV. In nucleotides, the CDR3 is TGTGCCAGCAGCTTTCCTACCGGGAGGCGCTACGAGCAGTACTTC. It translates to CASSFPTGRRYEQYF.

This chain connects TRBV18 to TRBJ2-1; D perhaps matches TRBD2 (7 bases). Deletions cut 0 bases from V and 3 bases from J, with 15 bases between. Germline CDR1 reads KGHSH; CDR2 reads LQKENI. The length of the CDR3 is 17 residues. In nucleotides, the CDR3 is TGTGCCAGCTCACCACCGCCGGGGGCGGGAGTCTACAATGAGCAGTTCTTC. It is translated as CASSPPPGAGVYNEQFF.

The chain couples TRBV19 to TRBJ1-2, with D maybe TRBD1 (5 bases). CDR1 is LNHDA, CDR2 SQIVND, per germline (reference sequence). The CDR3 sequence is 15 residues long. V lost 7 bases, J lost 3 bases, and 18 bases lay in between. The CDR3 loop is CASTPPGGWDYGYTF. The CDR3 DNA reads TGTGCCAGTACCCCTCCCGGGGGTTGGGACTATGGCTACACCTTC. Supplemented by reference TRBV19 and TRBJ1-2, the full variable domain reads DGGITQSPKYLFRKEGQNVTLSCEQNLNHDAMYWYRQDPGQGLRLIYYSQIVNDFQKGDIAEGYSVSREKKESFPLTVTSAQKNPTAFYLCASTPPGGWDYGYTFGSGTRLTVV.

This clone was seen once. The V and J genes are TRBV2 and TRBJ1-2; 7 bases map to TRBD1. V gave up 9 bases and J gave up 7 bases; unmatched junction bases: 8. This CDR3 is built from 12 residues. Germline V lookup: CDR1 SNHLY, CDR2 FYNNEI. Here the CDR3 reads CARRQGERGYTF. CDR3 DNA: TGTGCCAGAAGGCAGGGGGAGCGTGGCTACACCTTC.

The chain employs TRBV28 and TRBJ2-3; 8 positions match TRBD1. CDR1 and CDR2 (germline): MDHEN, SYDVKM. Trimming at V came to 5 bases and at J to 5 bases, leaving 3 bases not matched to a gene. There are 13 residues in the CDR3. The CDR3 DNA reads TGTGCCAGCAGTCGACAGGGGAAAGATACGCAGTATTTT. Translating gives CASSRQGKDTQYF.

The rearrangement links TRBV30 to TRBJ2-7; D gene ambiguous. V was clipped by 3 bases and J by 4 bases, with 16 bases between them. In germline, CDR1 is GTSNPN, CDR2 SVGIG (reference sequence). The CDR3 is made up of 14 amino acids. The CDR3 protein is CAWSPSLEGYEQYF. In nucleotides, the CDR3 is TGTGCCTGGAGCCCCTCTTTAGAAGGGTACGAGCAGTACTTC.

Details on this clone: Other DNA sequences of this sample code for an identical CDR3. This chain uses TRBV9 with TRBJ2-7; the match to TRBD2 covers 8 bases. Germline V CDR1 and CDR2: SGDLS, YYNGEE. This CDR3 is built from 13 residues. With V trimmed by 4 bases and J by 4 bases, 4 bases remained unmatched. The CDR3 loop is CASSPGRGYEQYF. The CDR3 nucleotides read TGTGCCAGCAGCCCCGGGAGGGGTTACGAGCAGTACTTC.

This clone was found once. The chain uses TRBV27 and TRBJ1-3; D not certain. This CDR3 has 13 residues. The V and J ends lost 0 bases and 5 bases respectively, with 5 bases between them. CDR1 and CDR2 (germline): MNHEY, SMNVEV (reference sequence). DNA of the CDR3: TGTGCCAGCAGTTTATCCCGTCGAAACACCATATATTTT. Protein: CASSLSRRNTIYF.

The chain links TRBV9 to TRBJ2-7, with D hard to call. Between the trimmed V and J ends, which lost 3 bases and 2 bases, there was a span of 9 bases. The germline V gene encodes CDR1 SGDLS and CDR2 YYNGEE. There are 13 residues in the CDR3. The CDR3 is CASSGTPTYEQYF. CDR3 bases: TGTGCCAGCAGCGGGACCCCTACCTACGAGCAGTACTTC.

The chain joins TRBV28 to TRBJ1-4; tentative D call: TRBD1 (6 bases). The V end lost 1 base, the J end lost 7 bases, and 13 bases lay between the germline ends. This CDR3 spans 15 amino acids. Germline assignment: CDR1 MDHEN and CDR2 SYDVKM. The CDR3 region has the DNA TGTGCCAGCAGTTTATTTACGGACAGTCCTGAAAAACTGTTTTTT. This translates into CASSLFTDSPEKLFF. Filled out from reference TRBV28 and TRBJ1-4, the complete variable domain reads DVKVTQSSRYLVKRTGEKVFLECVQDMDHENMFWYRQDPGLGLRLIYFSYDVKMKEKGDIPEGYSVSREKKERFSLILESASTNQTSMYLCASSLFTDSPEKLFFGSGTQLSVL.

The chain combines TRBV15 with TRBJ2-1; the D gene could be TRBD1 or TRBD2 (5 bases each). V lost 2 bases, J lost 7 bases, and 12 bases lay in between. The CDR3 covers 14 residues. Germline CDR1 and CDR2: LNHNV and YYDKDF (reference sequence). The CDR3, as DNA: TGTGCCACCAGCAGACGGGACCTCGGGAATGAGCAGTTCTTC. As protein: CATSRRDLGNEQFF. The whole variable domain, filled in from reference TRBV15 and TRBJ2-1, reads DAMVIQNPRYQVTQFGKPVTLSCSQTLNHNVMYWYQQKSSQAPKLLFHYYDKDFNNEADTPDNFQSRRPNTSFCFLDIRSPGLGDTAMYLCATSRRDLGNEQFFGPGTRLTVL.

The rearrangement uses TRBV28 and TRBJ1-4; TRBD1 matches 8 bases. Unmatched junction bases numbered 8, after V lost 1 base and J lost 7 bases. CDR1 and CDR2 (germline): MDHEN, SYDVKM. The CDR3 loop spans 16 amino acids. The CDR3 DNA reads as TGTGCCAGCAGTTTATTCAGGCAGGGGGCAAGTGAAAAACTGTTTTTT. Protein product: CASSLFRQGASEKLFF.

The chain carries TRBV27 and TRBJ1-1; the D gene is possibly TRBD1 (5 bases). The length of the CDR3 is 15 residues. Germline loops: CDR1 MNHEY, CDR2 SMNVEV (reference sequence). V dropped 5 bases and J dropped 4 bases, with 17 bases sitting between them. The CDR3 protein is CASSPQGRAFTEAFF. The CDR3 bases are TGTGCCAGCAGTCCTCAGGGTCGGGCCTTCACTGAAGCTTTCTTT.

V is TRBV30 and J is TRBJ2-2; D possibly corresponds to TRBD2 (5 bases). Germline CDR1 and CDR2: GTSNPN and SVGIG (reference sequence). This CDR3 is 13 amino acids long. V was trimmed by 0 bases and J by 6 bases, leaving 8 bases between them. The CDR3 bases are TGTGCCTGGAGTGTTGAGGGAGCCGGGGAGCTGTTTTTT. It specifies CAWSVEGAGELFF.

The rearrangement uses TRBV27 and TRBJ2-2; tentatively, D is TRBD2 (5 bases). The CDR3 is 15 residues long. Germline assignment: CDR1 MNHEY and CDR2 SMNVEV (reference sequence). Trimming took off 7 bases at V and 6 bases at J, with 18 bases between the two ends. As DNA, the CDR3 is TGTGCCAGCAATCCTAGCCAATCGGGGTCCGGGGAGCTGTTTTTT. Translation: CASNPSQSGSGELFF.